This T cell receptor (beta chain) was sequenced in a study of T cell responses to AZD1222 COVID-19 vaccine. Overall study results and limits: Reports indicate that nearly half of spike-specific TCRs are directed at unmutated variant regions. Without day 14 samples, only post-peak T cell repertoires were studied. The study found vaccine-associated CD4 TCRs spanning spike, dominant at 160-218 and 743-854. Increased Spike-specific TCR breadth and depth were observed after two AZD1222 doses.

Germline V lookup: CDR1 SEHNR, CDR2 FQNEAQ (reference sequence). This CDR3 contains 12 residues. V lost 4 bases and J lost 4, with 8 bases in between. Assay: immunoSEQ multiplex PCR; the TCRdb copy retains only in-frame clones and omits some. This table holds 120,000 or so clones, roughly 90% found once. Worth noting for this clone: What it binds is not known.

The specimen was peripheral blood, collected 28 days after the second dose of the MenACWY control vaccine. The genes are TRBV7-9 and TRBJ2-7; D remains ambiguous. This clonotype originated in an adult who received the MenACWY meningococcal vaccine as a control. Here the CDR3 reads CASSSDPYEQYV. CDR3 in DNA: TGTGCCAGCAGCTCAGACCCTTACGAGCAGTACGTC.